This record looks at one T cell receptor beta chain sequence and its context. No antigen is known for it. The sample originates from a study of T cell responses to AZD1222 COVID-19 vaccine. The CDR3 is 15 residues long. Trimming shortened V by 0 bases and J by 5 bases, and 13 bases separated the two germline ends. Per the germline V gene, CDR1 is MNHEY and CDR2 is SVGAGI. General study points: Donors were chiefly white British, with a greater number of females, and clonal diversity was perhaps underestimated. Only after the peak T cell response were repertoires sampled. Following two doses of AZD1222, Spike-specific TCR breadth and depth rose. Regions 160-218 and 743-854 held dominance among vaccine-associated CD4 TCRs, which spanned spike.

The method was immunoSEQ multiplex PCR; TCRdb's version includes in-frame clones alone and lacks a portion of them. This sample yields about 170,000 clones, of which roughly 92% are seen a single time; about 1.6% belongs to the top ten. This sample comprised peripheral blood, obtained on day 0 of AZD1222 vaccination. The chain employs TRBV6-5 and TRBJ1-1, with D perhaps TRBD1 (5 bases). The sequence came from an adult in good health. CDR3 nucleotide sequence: TGTGCCAGCAGTTACTCGTCTCAGGGAGGTACTGAAGCTTTCTTT. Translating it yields CASSYSSQGGTEAFF.